Following are 15 T cell receptor beta chains from one sample sequenced in a study of T cell clonality in common variable immunodeficiency. Clones were sequenced by immunoSEQ multiplex PCR, and TCRdb holds only the in-frame ones, with some missing. The repertoire has about 40,000 clones, none seen only once; the ten largest take approximately 2.9%. Sequencing input: peripheral blood mononuclear cells. All receptors derive from a person between 18 and 70 years old in good health.

Concerning this clone: The DNA ends 3 residues before the CDR3 does, and the rest of the CDR3 is filled in from the germline J gene. The V gene is TRBV7-3, the J gene TRBJ1-5; 7 bases are shared with TRBD1. V lost 5 bases, J lost 4 bases, and 14 bases stayed unmatched. The CDR3 sequence is 17 residues long. CDR1 is SGHTA, CDR2 FQGTGA, per germline. CDR3: CASSPLPHTGVNQPQHF. Partial CDR3 DNA: TGTGCCAGCAGCCCTTTGCCCCATACAGGGGTTAATCAGCCC. The variable domain in full, with the rest retrieved from reference TRBV7-3 and TRBJ1-5, is GAGVSQTPSNKVTEKGKYVELRCDPISGHTALYWYRQSLGQGPEFLIYFQGTGAADDSGLPNDRFFAVRPEGSVSTLKIQRTERGDSAVYLCASSPLPHTGVNQPQHFGDGTRLSIL.

Many counts were recorded for this clone. The read comes to an end 3 residues before the CDR3 does, leaving the germline J gene to fill in the end. This chain joins TRBV6-1 and TRBJ2-7; D is possibly TRBD1 (5 bases). Germline V gene lookup returns CDR1 MNHNS and CDR2 SASEGT. Trimming removed 1 base from V and 3 bases from J, with 13 bases in between. The length of the CDR3 is 15 residues. CDR3 in amino acids: CASSEGWTRGYEQYF. The DNA read from the CDR3 is TGTGCCAGCAGTGAAGGCTGGACAAGAGGCTACGAG.

This clone was seen many times. The CDR3 end lies 3 residues beyond the end of the read and is filled in from the germline J gene. The sample carries other DNA sequences with the same CDR3. The gene calls are TRBV5-6 and TRBJ2-7, with 8 bases aligning to TRBD2. Trimming took 5 bases from V and 2 from J; bases not matched to a gene: 6. The CDR3 spans 14 residues. The germline V gene has CDR1 SGHDT and CDR2 YYEEEE. CDR3 residues: CASSPGLGTYEQYF. The DNA read from the CDR3 is TGTGCCAGCAGTCCGGGACTAGGAACCTACGAG.

A word on this clone: Read data end 3 residues before the CDR3 end; the end is taken from the germline J gene. This chain links TRBV2 with TRBJ2-7; 8 bases match TRBD2. V was clipped by 6 bases and J by 5 bases; unmatched bases: 6. CDR1 and CDR2 from the germline V gene are SNHLY and FYNNEI. The CDR3 extends over 13 amino acids. The sequenced part of the CDR3 DNA is TGTGCCAGCAGCGATGGACTAGCAAACGAG. This sequence encodes CASSDGLANE. The complete CDR3 sequence is CASSDGLANEQYF.

This clone was recorded a few times. The CDR3 end falls 3 residues outside the read, so it is completed with the germline J gene. The chain uses TRBV18 and TRBJ2-1; D unclear. V shed 6 bases and J shed 8 bases, with 17 bases lying between them. CDR3 length: 14 residues. CDR1 is KGHSH and CDR2 is LQKENI in the germline V gene. This CDR3 is CASSPPSPSDEQFF. CDR3 bases read: TGTGCCAGCTCCCCCCCTTCCCCTTCGGATGAG.

Worth noting for this clone: The read gets to within 3 residues of the CDR3 end, and the germline J gene fills in the rest. The chain couples TRBV2 to TRBJ1-1, with D perhaps TRBD1 (6 bases). The CDR3 loop spans 13 amino acids. Trimming stripped 8 bases from V and 4 bases from J, with 14 bases between. CDR1 is SNHLY and CDR2 is FYNNEI in the germline V gene. The sequenced CDR3 bases are TGTGCCAGCGAAAACAGGGAGAGCACTGAA. This translates into CASENRESTE. The whole CDR3 region reads CASENRESTEAFF.

Many counts were recorded for this clone. The CDR3 end lies 3 residues beyond the end of the read and is filled in from the germline J gene. The chain couples TRBV7-9 to TRBJ1-1; D gene uncertain. Germline V CDR1 and CDR2: SEHNR, FQNEAQ (reference sequence). This CDR3 is built from 13 residues. V lost 1 base and J 3 bases, leaving 6 bases between the germline ends. The CDR3 DNA, read in part, is TGTGCCAGCAGCTTAGTGCCAGACACTGAA. Protein sequence: CASSLVPDTE. Given in full, the CDR3 is CASSLVPDTEAFF. Supplemented by reference TRBV7-9 and TRBJ1-1, the full variable domain reads DTGVSQNPRHKITKRGQNVTFRCDPISEHNRLYWYRQTLGQGPEFLTYFQNEAQLEKSRLLSDRFSAERPKGSFSTLEIQRTEQGDSAMYLCASSLVPDTEAFFGQGTRLTVV.

Regarding this clone: The CDR3 goes on 3 residues after the read ends, and that part is filled in from the germline J gene. The chain links TRBV20-1 to TRBJ2-1, with 13 bases matching TRBD2. CDR3 length: 13 residues. V dropped 5 bases and J dropped 9; count of bases not matched to a gene: 4. Germline V gene data show CDR1 as DFQATT and CDR2 as SNEGSKA (reference sequence). The sequenced part of the CDR3 DNA is TGCAGTGCTCGCGGACTAGCGGGAGTTGAG. Encoded protein: CSARGLAGVE. The complete CDR3 sequence is CSARGLAGVEQFF.

There are many counts of this clone. The missing CDR3 end, 3 residues past where the read stops, is filled in from the germline J gene. The gene calls are TRBV19 and TRBJ2-1; 8 bases align to TRBD2. CDR1 is LNHDA, CDR2 SQIVND, per germline (reference sequence). V shed 5 bases, J shed 4 bases, and the junction held 13 bases outside the gene matches. The CDR3 is made up of 17 amino acids. The CDR3 DNA, read in part, is TGTGCCAGTAGTGTTTCGGGGGGGCGTAACCTATACAATGAG. As protein: CASSVSGGRNLYNE. The whole CDR3 sequence reads CASSVSGGRNLYNEQFF.

The table lists this clone with many counts. The sequenced fragment ends 3 residues before the CDR3 boundary, so the rest is inferred from the germline J gene. This chain connects TRBV7-9 to TRBJ2-2; D is undetermined. The CDR3 extends over 14 amino acids. V was cut by 1 base and J by 6 bases, with 9 bases left in between. Germline V gives CDR1 SEHNR, CDR2 FQNEAQ (reference sequence). The covered CDR3 bases are TGTGCCAGCAGCTTAGAACGCGAGTCCGGGGAG. Protein sequence: CASSLERESGE. The whole CDR3 protein is CASSLERESGELFF.

This clone was recorded many times. The missing CDR3 end, 3 residues past where the read stops, is filled in from the germline J gene. The J gene is TRBJ2-1, the V gene TRBV11-2; 10 bases match TRBD2. The CDR3 is 15 amino acids. V trimming: 5 bases; J trimming: 7 bases; junction bases outside the gene matches: 8. The germline V gene has CDR1 SGHAT and CDR2 FQNNGV. The CDR3 DNA, read in part, is TGTGCCAGCAGCCCCACCCTTAGCGGGGGGAATGAG. Its translation is CASSPTLSGGNE. The complete CDR3 protein is CASSPTLSGGNEQFF.

This clone was recorded many times. From the germline J gene comes the end of the CDR3, since the read stops 3 residues before it. The genes are TRBV7-7 and TRBJ1-5, with D perhaps matching TRBD1 (6 bases). This CDR3 is built from 13 residues. Germline V gene sequence: CDR1 SSHAT, CDR2 FNYEAQ (reference sequence). The CDR3 loop reads CASSLRTGTPQHF. The sequenced CDR3 bases are TGTGCCAGCAGCTTAAGGACCGGGACACCC.

This clone occurred many times. The read falls 3 residues short of the CDR3 end, and the missing part is taken from the germline J gene. The rearrangement uses TRBV7-3 and TRBJ2-1, with a weak D call TRBD1 (5 bases). The CDR3 is made up of 15 amino acids. Germline lookup yields CDR1 SGHTA and CDR2 FQGTGA. Between the trimmed V and J ends, which lost 2 bases and 2 bases, there was a span of 10 bases. The part of the CDR3 DNA that was read is TGTGCCAGCAGCTTACAGGGCCACCCCTACAATGAG. Its protein is CASSLQGHPYNE. The full CDR3 reads CASSLQGHPYNEQFF. The variable domain in full, with the rest retrieved from reference TRBV7-3 and TRBJ2-1, is GAGVSQTPSNKVTEKGKYVELRCDPISGHTALYWYRQSLGQGPEFLIYFQGTGAADDSGLPNDRFFAVRPEGSVSTLKIQRTERGDSAVYLCASSLQGHPYNEQFFGPGTRLTVL.

This clone was seen ten or more times. The chain's CDR3 is CASSSLRDRGLLNQPQHF. CDR3 DNA (partial): TGTGCCAGCAGCTCGTTGAGAGACAGGGGGCTTCTTAATCAGCCC. The V and J genes are TRBV2 and TRBJ1-5; 10 bases align to TRBD1. Sequencing ends 3 residues short of the CDR3 end; the germline J gene provides the rest. Germline V gene sequence: CDR1 SNHLY, CDR2 FYNNEI. The CDR3 is 18 amino acids. The V and J ends lost 6 bases and 4 bases, in that order; junction bases with no gene match: 15.

As regards this clone: The DNA ends 3 residues before the CDR3 does, and the rest of the CDR3 is filled in from the germline J gene. The V and J genes are TRBV11-3 and TRBJ1-2, with D uncertain. The CDR3 extends over 13 amino acids. The germline CDR1 and CDR2 sequences are SGHNT and YENEEA. The germline V and J ends were trimmed by 6 bases and 2 bases, with 10 bases remaining between them. This chain's CDR3 is CASRQRLNYGYTF. CDR3 bases read: TGTGCCAGCAGGCAACGGTTAAACTATGGC.